This T cell receptor beta chain was sequenced in a study of OX40 agonist ivuxolimab in advanced cancers. Regarding the study in general: Ivuxolimab was an agonistic, fully human IgG2 monoclonal antibody directed against OX40 (CD134), a costimulatory receptor. Intravenous ivuxolimab was administered to patients every 2 weeks at six dose levels: 0.01, 0.1, 0.3, 1.5, 3 and 10 mg/kg. Of the approximately 50 dose-escalation patients, hepatocellular carcinoma was present in around 20, melanoma in approximately 15, renal cell carcinoma in 9 and head and neck cancer in 9. In the dose-escalation cohort, 70% to 85% of patients were male, and the mean age was roughly 60 years, with a range of roughly 20 to 79. Patients were allowed to have had prior anti-PD-1, anti-PD-L1 or anti-CTLA-4 therapy, and 30% to 40% of the dose-escalation patients had been treated with checkpoint inhibitors. Three dose-escalation patients achieved partial responses, one with hepatocellular carcinoma and two with cutaneous melanoma. The point of sequencing TCRbeta in the periphery was to test whether ivuxolimab changed TCR sequence diversity and drove clonal T-cell expansion. The monotherapy dose-escalation portion (N of about 52 patients) of the phase I ivuxolimab trial is reported in the paper. Results the study describes overall, beyond this receptor: In the 0.1-3.0 mg/kg groups, partial responders had among the lowest normalized peripheral clonal expansion, particularly in CD8+ T cells. Low levels of normalized T-cell clonal expansion were also seen in some patients who did not respond. Clonal expansion of both CD4+ and CD8+ blood T cells was observed from baseline to week 6 at doses 0.1 to 3.0 mg/kg. On average, CD8+ T cells showed more expanded clones than CD4+ T cells after ivuxolimab. Which antigens the clonally expanded peripheral T cells were specific for was not determined.

For sequencing of the TCRbeta CDR3 region, genomic DNA was extracted from the sorted cells. The immunoSEQ Assay was used for sequencing of TCRbeta CDR3 regions. TCRdb took this table from immuneACCESS and kept in-frame rearrangements with V and J called. Such tables lack part of the clones; where checked against another copy, unresolved V genes explain under half of the gap, and the rest is unexplained. This sample is represented by just over 15,000 clones; approximately 60% of them were singletons. The top ten clones comprise around 9.2% of the sample. The junction shows trimming of 1 base on V and 3 bases on J, plus 13 bases between the germline ends. CDR1 and CDR2 (SGDLS, YYNGEE) derive from the germline V gene. Taken from cysteine to phenylalanine, the CDR3 has 15 residues. Only the CDR3 part of the read is kept: 45 bases, read in frame from the first base. Patients with autoimmune disease history or receiving systemic immunosuppression were excluded from the trial. Peripheral blood for TCR sequencing was collected from all dose cohorts at baseline, on cycle 4 day 1, and on cycle 7 day 1. Samples came from an open-label, multicenter, first-in-human phase I dose-escalation trial of ivuxolimab. The trial enrolled adults with locally advanced or metastatic head and neck squamous cell, hepatocellular, melanoma or renal cell carcinoma. Before TCR sequencing, CD4+ T cells and CD8+ T cells were sorted from peripheral blood as separate populations.

Based on its abundance in the sample, this clone is medium-sized (0.01 to 0.1%). Its antigen specificity is not known. Base quality data are lacking; no much larger clone is found one base away. The TCR originated in an adult with an advanced solid tumor such as melanoma, head and neck, liver or kidney cancer. Sequencing used CD4+ or CD8+ T cells sorted from blood, obtained in a trial of the OX40 agonist ivuxolimab. The V and J segments used are TRBV9 and TRBJ1-2, with TRBD1 perhaps the D gene, on 6 matching bases. The nucleotide sequence is TGTGCCAGCAGCGTAAACTCACAGGGATACTATGGCTACACCTTC. This translates into CASSVNSQGYYGYTF.